Presented here are 2 T cell receptor beta chains from one specimen sequenced in a study of cytomegalovirus exposure and HLA in healthy donors. The protocol was immunoSEQ multiplex PCR, while the TCRdb copy is restricted to in-frame clones and leaves out a portion. The repertoire has 70,000 or so clones, about 95% of them found once; the top ten carry 1.9%. Source material: PBMCs. The receptors shown here come from a woman aged 18-29 years in good health and CMV-seropositive.

The genes are TRBV5-8 and TRBJ2-1; TRBD2 aligns across 11 bases. Germline V gene sequence: CDR1 SGHTS, CDR2 YDEGEE. The CDR3 loop spans 15 amino acids. V trimming: 4 bases; J trimming: 8 bases; junction bases outside the gene matches: 8. The DNA for the CDR3 is TGTGCCAGCAGCCGTAGCGGGAGGGCCTGGTATGAGCAGTTCTTC. Translated, it gives CASSRSGRAWYEQFF. The whole variable domain, filled in from reference TRBV5-8 and TRBJ2-1, reads EAGVTQSPTHLIKTRGQQATLRCSPISGHTSVYWYQQALGLGLQFLLWYDEGEERNRGNFPPRFSGRQFPNYSSELNVNALELEDSALYLCASSRSGRAWYEQFFGPGTRLTVL.

The chain carries TRBV7-8 and TRBJ2-7; 7 bases line up with TRBD2. Losses at the gene ends were 4 bases for V and 3 bases for J; bases not matched to a gene: 12. This CDR3 comprises 16 residues. Germline CDR1 is SGHVS and CDR2 is FQNEAQ. The DNA for the CDR3 is TGTGCCAGCAGCTCCGACGCCGTGGCGGGGGTCTACGAGCAGTACTTC. Its protein is CASSSDAVAGVYEQYF.